Presented here are 13 T cell receptor beta chains from one specimen sequenced in a study of blood T cell repertoires in COVID-19. Assay: immunoSEQ multiplex PCR; the TCRdb copy retains only in-frame clones and omits some. The profile shows roughly 70,000 clones, 75% to 95% of them singletons. The sample consisted of peripheral blood. The receptors were sampled from a human donor in a cohort sampled during active COVID-19.

This clone was counted a single time. This chain links TRBV3-1 (or the pseudogene TRBV3-2) with TRBJ1-2; TRBD1 agrees at 8 bases. Germline lookup yields CDR1 LGHDT and CDR2 YNNKEL (reference sequence). The V segment lost 4 bases and the J segment 4 bases; nucleotides outside the gene matches: 8. The CDR3 has 15 amino acids. The CDR3 sequence: CASSPQDRATYGYTF. The CDR3 DNA follows: TGTGCCAGCAGCCCACAGGACAGGGCCACCTATGGCTACACCTTC.

In nucleotides, the CDR3 is TGTGCCAGCAGTTACCGGACAATTAGCACAGATACGCAGTATTTT. Protein product: CASSYRTISTDTQYF. The chain combines TRBV6-2 or TRBV6-3 with TRBJ2-3; possible D gene TRBD1, 5 bases. With 2 bases removed from V and 0 bases from J, the gap between germline ends came to 9 bases. The CDR3 runs to 15 residues. Germline values: CDR1 MNHEY, CDR2 SVGEGT.

This rearrangement joins TRBV6-6 to TRBJ1-5, with D possibly TRBD1 on 5 matching bases. Trimming removed 2 bases at V and 1 base at J, with 9 bases between. This CDR3 is built from 15 residues. Germline-derived CDR1 and CDR2 are MNHNY and SVGAGI (reference sequence). Here the CDR3 DNA reads TGTGCCAGCAGTTACCCCACAGGAAGCAATCAGCCCCAGCATTTT. It codes for CASSYPTGSNQPQHF.

The chain has TRBV7-2 and TRBJ2-7, with TRBD2 matching 8 bases. V lost 6 bases, J lost 3 bases, and 10 bases stayed unmatched. The germline V gene encodes CDR1 SGHTA and CDR2 FQGNSA. The CDR3 is made up of 15 amino acids. The CDR3: CASRMTAGDRYEQYF. The CDR3 DNA reads TGTGCCAGCAGGATGACAGCGGGGGACCGCTACGAGCAGTACTTC.

This clone was seen only once. The chain uses TRBV10-2 and TRBJ1-2, with TRBD1 as a possible D gene (5 bases). This CDR3 spans 13 amino acids. The germline CDR1 and CDR2 sequences are WSHSY and SAAADI. Trimming cost V 4 bases and J 6 bases, with 12 bases left between them. Written as DNA, the CDR3 is TGCGCCAGCAGTGGGAAGGGGTCTAATGGCTACACCTTC. Its protein product is CASSGKGSNGYTF.

This chain joins TRBV6-1 and TRBJ1-1; no definite D call. Per germline, CDR1 MNHNS and CDR2 SASEGT. V was cut by 2 bases and J by 2 bases, with 9 bases left in between. CDR3 length: 14 amino acids. The CDR3 sequence: CASSERRVNTEAFF. The CDR3, as DNA: TGTGCCAGCAGTGAACGGAGGGTAAACACTGAAGCTTTCTTT.

This sequence joins TRBV18 and TRBJ2-2, with D unclear. This CDR3 has 16 residues. CDR1 is KGHSH and CDR2 is LQKENI in the germline V gene. Deletions cut 1 base from V and 1 base from J, with 10 bases between. CDR3 region: CASSPRSLLNTGELFF. CDR3 nucleotide sequence: TGTGCCAGCTCACCACGGAGTCTCTTGAACACCGGGGAGCTGTTTTTT.

The CDR3 DNA reads TGCGCCAGCAGCGCGGCGGACAGGAGGTATCGGGAGCTGTTTTTT. Amino acids: CASSAADRRYRELFF. This rearrangement joins TRBV5-1 to TRBJ2-2, with 7 bases lining up with TRBD1. From germline, CDR1 is SGHRS and CDR2 YFSETQ. The CDR3 covers 15 residues. Trimming removed 4 bases from V and 9 bases from J; junction bases left unmatched: 12.

Here the CDR3 DNA reads TGCGCCAGCAGCGGGACTAGCGGGGCCCAAGAGACCCAGTACTTC. Its protein product is CASSGTSGAQETQYF. V usage is TRBV5-1 and J usage is TRBJ2-5; 13 bases are a match to TRBD2. The germline V gene has CDR1 SGHRS and CDR2 YFSETQ. V trimming: 4 bases; J trimming: 1 base; junction bases outside the gene matches: 1. The CDR3 is made up of 15 amino acids.

The rearrangement links TRBV30 to TRBJ1-2; weak D call: TRBD1 (6 bases). Germline-derived CDR1 and CDR2 are GTSNPN and SVGIG (reference sequence). V was clipped by 5 bases and J by 0 bases, with 10 bases between them. The CDR3 is made up of 13 amino acids. CDR3 nucleotide sequence: TGTGCCTGGTCGACAGGTACTAACTATGGCTACACCTTC. Amino acids: CAWSTGTNYGYTF.

This clone was seen once. This sequence joins TRBV5-1 and TRBJ1-1; D gene unclear. The CDR3 consists of 11 residues. Between the trimmed V and J ends, which lost 5 bases and 2 bases, there was a span of 4 bases. Per the germline V gene, CDR1 is SGHRS and CDR2 is YFSETQ. The CDR3 loop is CASRGNTEAFF. The CDR3 region has the DNA TGCGCCAGCAGGGGCAACACTGAAGCTTTCTTT.

The chain joins TRBV9 to TRBJ2-7; tentative D call: TRBD1 (5 bases). The V gene's germline CDR1 is SGDLS and CDR2 YYNGEE. The CDR3 spans 15 residues. Trimming pared 0 bases from V and 2 bases from J, leaving 12 bases between. As DNA, the CDR3 is TGTGCCAGCAGCGTAGCTGGGGCCCTAACCTACGAGCAGTACTTC. It yields the protein CASSVAGALTYEQYF.

This CDR3 reads CASSMFTGTTNYGYTF. The CDR3 nucleotides read TGTGCCAGTAGTATGTTCACAGGGACGACTAACTATGGCTACACCTTC. The chain couples TRBV19 to TRBJ1-2, with D tentatively TRBD1 (6 bases). V lost 3 bases to trimming and J lost 0 bases, with 14 bases between them. The CDR3 sequence is 16 residues long. Germline V lookup: CDR1 LNHDA, CDR2 SQIVND (reference sequence).